A selection of T cell receptor beta chains follows, all from one sample in a study of blood T cell repertoires in COVID-19. Some clones are missing from TCRdb's copy, which holds only in-frame ones; the method was immunoSEQ multiplex PCR. Here the sample spans more than 150,000 clones, 60% to 80% being singletons. Sequences were obtained from PBMCs or T cells enriched from blood (not recorded which). The receptors come from a man aged 55 to 70 who had been exposed to COVID-19. CDR3s include the opening cysteine and the closing phenylalanine or tryptophan. D genes are given only for firm matches. Clone size, where shown, is once, few, many, or a class for clones that have expanded.

size: NA
D: TRBD1
V: TRBV19
J: TRBJ2-5
CDR3: CASSRGTGGVWYF
DNA: TGTGCCAGTAGCCGAGGGACAGGGGGCGTTTGGTACTTC

size: NA
D: NA
V: TRBV28
J: TRBJ1-5
CDR3: CASSLLSQPQHF
DNA: TGTGCCAGCAGTTTACTAAGTCAGCCCCAGCATTTT

size: NA
D: NA
V: TRBV19
J: TRBJ2-7
CDR3: CARIQGDYEQYF
DNA: TGTGCCAGGATACAGGGAGACTACGAGCAGTACTTC

size: once
D: NA
V: TRBV4-1
J: TRBJ1-4
CDR3: CASSQLPGKEKLFF
DNA: TGCGCCAGCAGCCAACTCCCAGGGAAAGAAAAACTGTTTTTT

size: NA
D: NA
V: TRBV19
J: TRBJ1-5
CDR3: CASSIDSHQPQHF
DNA: TGTGCCAGTAGTATAGACAGTCATCAGCCCCAGCATTTT

size: NA
D: NA
V: TRBV12-3/TRBV12-4
J: TRBJ1-2
CDR3: CASSLLAGYGYTF
DNA: TGTGCCAGCAGTTTATTGGCAGGGTATGGCTACACCTTC

size: once
D: TRBD2
V: TRBV4-2
J: TRBJ2-7
CDR3: CASSQQAGGSYEQYF
DNA: TGTGCCAGCAGCCAACAAGCGGGGGGGTCCTACGAGCAGTACTTC

size: NA
D: NA
V: TRBV27
J: TRBJ1-2
CDR3: CASSWREGKSGYTF
DNA: TGTGCCAGTAGTTGGCGGGAGGGTAAAAGTGGCTACACCTTC

size: NA
D: TRBD2
V: TRBV4-1
J: TRBJ2-3
CDR3: CASSQRERSGIDTQYF
DNA: TGCGCCAGCAGCCAAAGGGAGCGGAGCGGGATAGATACGCAGTATTTT

size: NA
D: TRBD1
V: TRBV6-5
J: TRBJ2-1
CDR3: CASSRSGTGYNEQFF
DNA: TGTGCCAGCAGCCGTTCCGGGACAGGGTACAATGAGCAGTTCTTC

size: NA
D: NA
V: TRBV2
J: TRBJ1-5
CDR3: CASGSDGSNQPQHF
DNA: TGTGCCAGCGGGAGCGACGGGAGCAATCAGCCCCAGCATTTT

size: NA
D: NA
V: TRBV28
J: TRBJ2-7
CDR3: CASSLSQGLYEQYF
DNA: TGTGCCAGCAGTTTAAGCCAGGGCCTCTACGAGCAGTACTTC

size: NA
D: NA
V: TRBV25-1
J: TRBJ2-1
CDR3: CASDKGSYNEQFF
DNA: TGTGCCAGCGACAAAGGCTCCTACAATGAGCAGTTCTTC

size: NA
D: TRBD1
V: TRBV11-2
J: TRBJ2-6
CDR3: CASSLGTGPISGANVLTF
DNA: TGTGCCAGCAGCTTGGGGACAGGGCCAATCTCTGGGGCCAACGTCCTGACTTTC

size: NA
D: NA
V: TRBV30
J: TRBJ1-1
CDR3: CAWSRRAQRWTEAFF
DNA: TGTGCCTGGAGCCGTCGGGCTCAGCGGTGGACTGAAGCTTTCTTT

size: few
D: NA
V: TRBV29-1
J: TRBJ2-4
CDR3: CSVDDGGVGKNIQYF
DNA: TGCAGCGTTGATGACGGGGGAGTGGGCAAAAACATTCAGTACTTC

size: NA
D: NA
V: TRBV7-8
J: TRBJ2-1
CDR3: CASSLGGGVEQFF
DNA: TGTGCCAGCAGCTTAGGGGGCGGGGTGGAGCAGTTCTTC

size: once
D: NA
V: TRBV27
J: TRBJ2-7
CDR3: CASSSQGSYEQYF
DNA: TGTGCCAGCAGTTCCCAGGGCTCCTACGAGCAGTACTTC

size: NA
D: NA
V: TRBV28
J: TRBJ1-2
CDR3: CASSLVRDYGYTF
DNA: TGTGCCAGCAGTTTAGTCCGGGACTATGGCTACACCTTC

size: many
D: NA
V: TRBV7-6
J: TRBJ2-7
CDR3: CASSLAGGEQYF
DNA: TGTGCCAGCAGCTTAGCGGGGGGCGAGCAGTACTTC

size: NA
D: NA
V: TRBV10-3
J: TRBJ2-7
CDR3: CAINSGLLYEQYF
DNA: TGTGCCATCAATTCGGGACTCCTCTACGAGCAGTACTTC

size: once
D: TRBD1
V: TRBV6-5
J: TRBJ1-2
CDR3: CASRTGGAGTF
DNA: TGTGCCAGCAGGACAGGGGGCGCGGGAACCTTC

size: few
D: NA
V: TRBV27
J: TRBJ1-2
CDR3: CASSSNHLWTATYGYTF
DNA: TGTGCCAGCAGTTCGAATCACTTGTGGACAGCCACATATGGCTACACCTTC

size: NA
D: TRBD2
V: TRBV6-2/TRBV6-3
J: TRBJ2-1
CDR3: CASSYPGTSGLVEGTTEQFF
DNA: TGTGCCAGCAGTTACCCTGGAACTAGCGGGCTAGTCGAGGGTACTACTGAGCAGTTCTTC

size: medium-sized
D: TRBD1
V: TRBV2
J: TRBJ1-5
CDR3: CASSALTGYSNQPQHF
DNA: TGTGCCAGCAGCGCTCTGACAGGGTATAGCAATCAGCCCCAGCATTTT

size: NA
D: NA
V: TRBV15
J: TRBJ2-7
CDR3: CATSRDRRNYEQYF
DNA: TGTGCCACCAGCAGGGACAGAAGGAACTACGAGCAGTACTTC

size: NA
D: NA
V: TRBV6-6
J: TRBJ1-3
CDR3: CASSPIIPGTLSGNTIYF
DNA: TGTGCCAGCAGTCCCATTATACCGGGAACTCTCTCTGGAAACACCATATATTTT

size: NA
D: NA
V: TRBV12-3/TRBV12-4
J: TRBJ2-4
CDR3: CASTPGAKNIQYF
DNA: TGTGCCAGCACCCCAGGAGCCAAAAACATTCAGTACTTC

size: NA
D: NA
V: TRBV7-8
J: TRBJ1-5
CDR3: CASSLYLARLNRHQPQHF
DNA: TGTGCCAGCAGCTTATATTTGGCCAGACTTAACCGACATCAGCCCCAGCATTTT

size: NA
D: NA
V: TRBV7-9
J: TRBJ1-3
CDR3: CASSVGTGSGNTIYF
DNA: TGTGCCAGCAGCGTCGGGACTGGCTCTGGAAACACCATATATTTT

size: NA
D: NA
V: TRBV5-5
J: TRBJ1-1
CDR3: CASSLGQARGSFF
DNA: TGTGCCAGCAGCTTGGGTCAGGCCAGGGGATCTTTCTTT

size: few
D: TRBD1
V: TRBV3-1/TRBV3-2
J: TRBJ1-5
CDR3: CASSQAGDRVPQHF
DNA: TGTGCCAGCAGCCAAGCCGGGGACAGAGTGCCCCAGCATTTT

size: NA
D: TRBD1
V: TRBV3-1/TRBV3-2
J: TRBJ1-2
CDR3: CASSPNVGQSSNYGYTF
DNA: TGTGCCAGCAGCCCAAACGTGGGACAGTCATCTAACTATGGCTACACCTTC

size: NA
D: NA
V: TRBV11-2
J: TRBJ1-5
CDR3: CASSLEGVYRAPNQPQHF
DNA: TGTGCCAGCAGCTTAGAGGGGGTGTACAGGGCACCGAATCAGCCCCAGCATTTT

size: few
D: NA
V: TRBV7-8
J: TRBJ2-7
CDR3: CASSLDYGTYEQYF
DNA: TGTGCCAGCAGCTTAGATTACGGTACCTACGAGCAGTACTTC

size: NA
D: NA
V: TRBV4-1
J: TRBJ1-6
CDR3: CASSQGPPYNSPLHF
DNA: TGCGCCAGCAGCCAAGGGCCCCCGTACAATTCACCCCTCCACTTT

size: NA
D: NA
V: TRBV21-1
J: TRBJ2-5
CDR3: CASSRALFSRTKETQYF
DNA: TGTGCCAGCAGCAGAGCCCTGTTTAGTCGGACTAAGGAGACCCAGTACTTC

size: NA
D: NA
V: TRBV27
J: TRBJ1-2
CDR3: CASSFWENYGYTF
DNA: TGTGCCAGCAGTTTTTGGGAGAACTATGGCTACACCTTC

size: NA
D: TRBD1
V: TRBV5-1
J: TRBJ2-1
CDR3: CASSLGSTGGHEQFF
DNA: TGCGCCAGCAGCTTGGGCTCGACAGGGGGCCATGAGCAGTTCTTC

size: few
D: NA
V: TRBV28
J: TRBJ1-5
CDR3: CASSSTNQPQHF
DNA: TGTGCCAGCAGTTCTACCAATCAGCCCCAGCATTTT

size: NA
D: TRBD1
V: TRBV25-1
J: TRBJ2-1
CDR3: CASSEWNRGSRNEQFF
DNA: TGTGCCAGCAGTGAATGGAACAGGGGATCGAGGAATGAGCAGTTCTTC

size: NA
D: NA
V: TRBV5-6
J: TRBJ1-1
CDR3: CASSVTANTEAFF
DNA: TGTGCCAGCAGCGTTACAGCGAACACTGAAGCTTTCTTT

size: NA
D: NA
V: TRBV19
J: TRBJ2-7
CDR3: CASSIIGDSTYEQYF
DNA: TGTGCCAGTAGTATCATCGGGGACTCAACCTACGAGCAGTACTTC

size: few
D: NA
V: TRBV7-2
J: TRBJ1-5
CDR3: CASSLGGGSNQPQHF
DNA: TGTGCCAGCAGCTTAGGTGGAGGGAGCAATCAGCCCCAGCATTTT

size: NA
D: NA
V: TRBV5-1
J: TRBJ2-1
CDR3: CASSLTNAVYNEQFF
DNA: TGCGCCAGCAGCTTGACTAACGCCGTCTACAATGAGCAGTTCTTC

size: NA
D: NA
V: TRBV19
J: TRBJ2-3
CDR3: CAPPERATDTQYF
DNA: TGTGCCCCCCCCGAGAGAGCCACAGATACGCAGTATTTT